Listed below are T cell receptor beta chains from one sample, sequenced in a study of beta chain features in type 1 diabetes. Assay used: immunoSEQ multiplex PCR; TCRdb lists only in-frame clones, some missing. The sample includes about 340,000 clones, approximately 9.7% seen only once; the top ten take 0.9% to 1.1%. The sample was central memory CD4+ T cells from blood. Receptors originate from a man aged 25-45 years with type 1 diabetes. CDR3s include the opening cysteine and the closing phenylalanine or tryptophan. Each record gives: CDR3 protein, J gene, D gene, V gene, clone size. D genes are given only for firm matches. Clone sizes are given selectively: once, few, many, or a class where the clone is expanded.

CDR3aa: CASSFKGSDQPQHF
j_gene: TRBJ1-5
d_gene: -
v_gene: TRBV27
abundance: -

CDR3aa: CASSFTGTSNEQFF
j_gene: TRBJ2-1
d_gene: TRBD2
v_gene: TRBV7-9
abundance: many

CDR3aa: CASITSGGGTEAFF
j_gene: TRBJ1-1
d_gene: -
v_gene: TRBV28
abundance: many

CDR3aa: CASSQTSPDTQYF
j_gene: TRBJ2-3
d_gene: TRBD2
v_gene: TRBV6-6
abundance: few

CDR3aa: CASSFGAGGPAFF
j_gene: TRBJ1-1
d_gene: -
v_gene: TRBV5-1
abundance: -

CDR3aa: CASSLETGSETQYF
j_gene: TRBJ2-5
d_gene: TRBD1
v_gene: TRBV4-1
abundance: -

CDR3aa: CASSYNGEESHEQYF
j_gene: TRBJ2-7
d_gene: -
v_gene: TRBV6-5
abundance: few

CDR3aa: CASSFTAGEETQYF
j_gene: TRBJ2-5
d_gene: -
v_gene: TRBV7-2
abundance: few

CDR3aa: CASSPRQNDEQFF
j_gene: TRBJ2-1
d_gene: -
v_gene: TRBV18
abundance: -

CDR3aa: CASSFLGANTEAFF
j_gene: TRBJ1-1
d_gene: -
v_gene: TRBV28
abundance: few

CDR3aa: CSVEFGQREQYF
j_gene: TRBJ2-7
d_gene: -
v_gene: TRBV29-1
abundance: -

CDR3aa: CASSLVGDRGTQYF
j_gene: TRBJ2-5
d_gene: TRBD1
v_gene: TRBV7-2
abundance: -

CDR3aa: CASSATGTSETQYF
j_gene: TRBJ2-5
d_gene: -
v_gene: TRBV9
abundance: medium-sized

CDR3aa: CASSLGEGYGYTF
j_gene: TRBJ1-2
d_gene: -
v_gene: TRBV5-6
abundance: few

CDR3aa: CASTRGVGEKLFF
j_gene: TRBJ1-4
d_gene: -
v_gene: TRBV6-6
abundance: few

CDR3aa: CASSVETADTQYF
j_gene: TRBJ2-3
d_gene: -
v_gene: TRBV9
abundance: few

CDR3aa: CASRDRRGETQYF
j_gene: TRBJ2-5
d_gene: -
v_gene: TRBV7-2
abundance: few

CDR3aa: CASVPGERDEETQYF
j_gene: TRBJ2-5
d_gene: TRBD2
v_gene: TRBV23-1
abundance: many

CDR3aa: CASSEDAGSGETQYF
j_gene: TRBJ2-5
d_gene: -
v_gene: TRBV2
abundance: -

CDR3aa: CASSPGTGELETQYF
j_gene: TRBJ2-5
d_gene: TRBD1
v_gene: TRBV18
abundance: -

CDR3aa: CASSEALDNPAEKLFF
j_gene: TRBJ1-4
d_gene: -
v_gene: TRBV2
abundance: -

CDR3aa: CASSLVGLDNEQFF
j_gene: TRBJ2-1
d_gene: -
v_gene: TRBV7-2
abundance: -

CDR3aa: CAWSRHLGTEAFF
j_gene: TRBJ1-1
d_gene: -
v_gene: TRBV30
abundance: -

CDR3aa: CASSYLAGGPTDTQYF
j_gene: TRBJ2-3
d_gene: TRBD2
v_gene: TRBV6-5
abundance: -

CDR3aa: CASSRDNSPLHF
j_gene: TRBJ1-6
d_gene: -
v_gene: TRBV25-1
abundance: -

CDR3aa: CASSLLSLGTGELFF
j_gene: TRBJ2-2
d_gene: -
v_gene: TRBV28
abundance: few

CDR3aa: CASRLRQGRLETQYF
j_gene: TRBJ2-5
d_gene: TRBD1
v_gene: TRBV6-5
abundance: few

CDR3aa: CASSQPGDSMNTEAFF
j_gene: TRBJ1-1
d_gene: TRBD1
v_gene: TRBV4-3
abundance: few

CDR3aa: CASSLEFDTSYEQYF
j_gene: TRBJ2-7
d_gene: -
v_gene: TRBV27
abundance: few